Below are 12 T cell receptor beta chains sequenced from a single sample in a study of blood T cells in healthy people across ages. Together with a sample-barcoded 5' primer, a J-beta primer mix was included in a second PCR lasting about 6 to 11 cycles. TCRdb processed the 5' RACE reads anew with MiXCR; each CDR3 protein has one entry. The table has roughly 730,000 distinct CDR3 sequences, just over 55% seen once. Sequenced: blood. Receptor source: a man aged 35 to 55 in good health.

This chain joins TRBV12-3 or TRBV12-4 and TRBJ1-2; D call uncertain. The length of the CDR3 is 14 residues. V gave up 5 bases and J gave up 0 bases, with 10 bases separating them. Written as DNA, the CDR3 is TGTGCCAGCAGTCCTTACCGAGCTAACTATGGCTACACCTTC. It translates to CASSPYRANYGYTF.

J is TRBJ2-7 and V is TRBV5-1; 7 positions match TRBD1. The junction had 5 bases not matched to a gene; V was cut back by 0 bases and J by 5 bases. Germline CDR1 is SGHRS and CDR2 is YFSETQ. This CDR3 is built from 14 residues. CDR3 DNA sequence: TGCGCCAGCAGCTTGGCACAGGGGTCCAACGAGCAGTACTTC. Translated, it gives CASSLAQGSNEQYF.

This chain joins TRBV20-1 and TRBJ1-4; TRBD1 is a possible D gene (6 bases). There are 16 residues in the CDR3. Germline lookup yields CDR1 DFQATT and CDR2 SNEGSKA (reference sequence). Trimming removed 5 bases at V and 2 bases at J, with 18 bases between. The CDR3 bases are TGCAGTGCTGTACTTCCACAGGGATTGACTAATGAAAAACTGTTTTTT. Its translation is CSAVLPQGLTNEKLFF.

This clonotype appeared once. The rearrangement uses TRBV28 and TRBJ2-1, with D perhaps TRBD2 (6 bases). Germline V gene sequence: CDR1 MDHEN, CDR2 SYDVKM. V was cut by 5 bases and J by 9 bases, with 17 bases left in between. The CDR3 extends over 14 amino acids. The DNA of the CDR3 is TGTGCCAGCAGTCGCCGAACTAGCTGGGCTGAGCAGTTCTTC. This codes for CASSRRTSWAEQFF. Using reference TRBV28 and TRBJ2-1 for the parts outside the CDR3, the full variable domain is DVKVTQSSRYLVKRTGEKVFLECVQDMDHENMFWYRQDPGLGLRLIYFSYDVKMKEKGDIPEGYSVSREKKERFSLILESASTNQTSMYLCASSRRTSWAEQFFGPGTRLTVL.

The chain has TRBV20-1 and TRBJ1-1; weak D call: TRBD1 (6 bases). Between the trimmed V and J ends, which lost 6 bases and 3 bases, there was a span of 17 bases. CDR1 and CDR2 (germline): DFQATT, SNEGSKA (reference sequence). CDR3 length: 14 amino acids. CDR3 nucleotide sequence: TGCAGTGCCAGACAGGATAGGGACTACACTGAAGCTTTCTTT. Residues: CSARQDRDYTEAFF.

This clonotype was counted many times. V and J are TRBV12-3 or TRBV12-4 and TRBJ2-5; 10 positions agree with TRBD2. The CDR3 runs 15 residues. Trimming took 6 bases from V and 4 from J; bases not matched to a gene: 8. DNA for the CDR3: TGTGCCAGCAGCCTTAGCGGGGGGTGGTCAGAGACCCAGTACTTC. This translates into CASSLSGGWSETQYF.

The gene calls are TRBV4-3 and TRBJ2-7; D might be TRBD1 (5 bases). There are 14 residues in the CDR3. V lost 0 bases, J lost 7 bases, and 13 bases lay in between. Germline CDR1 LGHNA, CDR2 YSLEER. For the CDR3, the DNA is TGCGCCAGCAGCCAAGATCGCAGGGTCCATGAGCAGTACTTC. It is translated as CASSQDRRVHEQYF.

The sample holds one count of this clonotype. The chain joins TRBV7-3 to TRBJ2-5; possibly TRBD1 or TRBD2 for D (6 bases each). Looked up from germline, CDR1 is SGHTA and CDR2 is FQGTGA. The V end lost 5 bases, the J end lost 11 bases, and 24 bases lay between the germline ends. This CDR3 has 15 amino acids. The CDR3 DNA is TGTGCCAGCAGCCCCATACAGGGACTGCACAATGAGCAGTACTTC. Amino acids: CASSPIQGLHNEQYF. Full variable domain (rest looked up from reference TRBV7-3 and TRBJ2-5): GAGVSQTPSNKVTEKGKYVELRCDPISGHTALYWYRQSLGQGPEFLIYFQGTGAADDSGLPNDRFFAVRPEGSVSTLKIQRTERGDSAVYLCASSPIQGLHNEQYFGPGTRLLVL.

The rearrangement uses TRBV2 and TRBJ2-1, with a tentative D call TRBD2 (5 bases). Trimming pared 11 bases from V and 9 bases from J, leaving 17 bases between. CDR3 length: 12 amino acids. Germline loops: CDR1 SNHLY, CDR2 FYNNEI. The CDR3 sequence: CAPHPYGGEQFF. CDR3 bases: TGTGCCCCCCACCCTTACGGAGGTGAGCAGTTCTTC.

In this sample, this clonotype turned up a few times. The CDR3 DNA is TGTGCCAGCAGCCTCATACGGGGGATGGCAGGCTACACCTTC. Its protein is CASSLIRGMAGYTF. This chain connects TRBV3-1 to TRBJ1-2; the D gene is possibly TRBD1 (5 bases). The V end lost 4 bases, the J end lost 8 bases, and 17 bases lay between the germline ends. Germline CDR1 reads LGHDT; CDR2 reads YNNKEL (reference sequence). The CDR3 has 14 amino acids.

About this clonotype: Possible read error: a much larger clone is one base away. DNA for the CDR3: TGTGCCAGCAGTTTACGGCGGGGGGGCTCCTACAATGAGCAGTACTTC. Protein product: CASSLRRGGSYNEQYF. The chain couples TRBV28 to TRBJ2-7, with 9 positions matching TRBD2. Per the germline V gene, CDR1 is MDHEN and CDR2 is SYDVKM. V shed 2 bases and J 7 bases; nucleotides not matched to a gene: 12. The CDR3 sequence is 16 residues long.

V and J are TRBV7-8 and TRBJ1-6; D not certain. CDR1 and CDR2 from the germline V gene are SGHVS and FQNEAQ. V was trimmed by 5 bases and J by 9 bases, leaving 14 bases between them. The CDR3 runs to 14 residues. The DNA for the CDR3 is TGTGCCAGCAGCCCCGGGGTGGTAGGTTCACCCCTCCACTTT. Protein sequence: CASSPGVVGSPLHF.